This entry is about one TCR beta chain. Its antigen is unknown. No base quality information exists; no much larger clone differs at one position. This record belongs to a study of cytomegalovirus exposure and HLA in healthy donors (dated by TCRdb to 2016 to 2017). Concerning the study at large: An earlier analysis of approximately 640 of the donors reported 250 to 300 Gb of sequence data and some 100 million unique TCR beta sequences from some 180 million T cells. Around 330 gigabases of sequencing data and tens of millions of unique TCR sequences made up an early release that covered fewer than 650 HLA-typed donors. Of the roughly 400 genotyped donors, less than 85% were placed in the genetic ancestry cluster associated with self-reported Caucasian donors. The study aimed to test whether signatures of past pathogen exposure could be identified by cataloging public T cell receptors. The study used immunosequencing to profile the T cell repertoires of approximately 640 subjects and linked those repertoires to cytomegalovirus serostatus. Along with the approximately 700-subject first cohort, a separate validation cohort of over a hundred different subjects was used. The study combined high-throughput TCR immunosequencing, statistical association of individual TCRs with disease status, and machine learning to predict cytomegalovirus infection status. A later analysis re-analyzed previously published TCR beta repertoires from approximately 670 donors and added high-resolution HLA genotyping to study TCR occurrence patterns. Rather than drawing on any new phenotypic data, the later analysis identified candidate immune exposures from TCR beta sequences and the way those sequences occurred across donors. An earlier analysis of some 500 of the donors applied high-throughput TCR beta sequencing to assess whether each TCR beta V gene segment acted as functional or pseudogenic. Donor age, sex, ethnicity and CMV serostatus were compiled together with the repertoire data. A later genetic analysis took genome-wide SNP genotypes for 398 of the 666 donors and used that subset as a discovery cohort. All discovery cohort repertoires had been generated on a single sequencing platform. HLA typing included class I and class II loci at four-digit resolution. The number of typed donors differed by locus: about 629-640 for A, B, C, DRB1 and DQB1; 522 for DQA1; roughly 600 for DPA1; and some 450 for DPB1. Because of strong linkage in the cohort, four or five DR-DQ haplotypes were treated as single units for association and clustering. Across 398 genotyped donors of the cohort, an average of about 240,000 unique TCR beta nucleotide sequences per donor were sequenced, and 15% to 20% of those sequences were non-productive.

Study-wide findings and limitations: About 17 rarely observed V segments, including chromosome 9 orphons, were excluded from the earlier analysis of several hundred of the donors because counts were too low. Because some donors lacked HLA typing at each locus, the association tests relied only on the typed subset. Linkage disequilibrium might explain the correlated functional status among segregating V segments, but an unknown experimental factor could not be excluded. Some IMGT-functional V segments, including TRBV6-2 and TRBV6-3, could not be told apart with the 87-base-pair reads, so those segments were excluded. Compared with the roughly 670-donor mean, donors in an Asian-associated ancestry cluster had fewer N-insertions in productive TCRs, according to a later genetic analysis. A group of highly shared sequence variants was considered likely to be a technical artifact of the sequencing pipeline. A further reported finding was that TCR beta sequences accurately predicted the HLA-A and HLA-B alleles for most subjects in the first cohort. At a false discovery rate of 0.05, a later analysis linked about 17,000 TCR beta sequences to specific HLA alleles. In a later analysis, most CMV-associated TCR beta chains were found to appear HLA-restricted, with HLA associations seemingly driven largely by CMV exposure. Only TCR beta chains were sequenced in this cohort, and the absence of alpha or paired-chain data limited detectable features. Strong co-occurrence of HLA alleles, especially DR and DQ, made assigning TCR associations to individual alleles difficult. A later analysis found that TCR association rates varied across HLA loci, with DRB1 alleles showing the most associated TCRs and HLA-C alleles the fewest. In a later analysis, HLA-associated TCR beta chains were found to be more clonally expanded and to have lower generation probabilities than equally common non-associated chains. Roughly uniform sequencing depth across donors was assumed in presence/absence analyses, although this assumption may not hold. A later analysis reported that several top co-occurrence clusters appeared linked to parvovirus B19, influenza, CMV and Epstein-Barr virus. The study gave a list of under 200 TCR beta chains associated with cytomegalovirus. The classifier was reported to diagnose cytomegalovirus status with high specificity and sensitivity in both the original and validation cohorts. A few of the identified cytomegalovirus-associated TCR beta chains were confirmed in vitro to be specific for cytomegalovirus antigens. Immune exposure information for the cohort was limited to CMV serostatus. Broadly in line with IMGT annotations, most TCR beta V segments showed up in productive rearrangements about 87% or about 30% of the time in an earlier analysis of 587 of the donors. The authors suggested that the approach could potentially be generalized to other disease states and immunological phenotypes. Across donors, most TCR sequences were observed very rarely, whereas some public TCRs were present in many individuals. V-gene and J-gene trimming of TCR beta chains was associated with a missense DCLRE1C variant in a later genetic analysis, and the association was replicated in an independent cohort.

The cohort comprised under 700 healthy bone marrow donors. All cohort members were sampled while nominally healthy, although unrecorded immune exposures were likely present. The donor was CMV seropositive and belonged to the group of 250 to 300 seropositive cohort members. Each donor provided a peripheral blood sample, and peripheral blood mononuclear cells were used for TCR beta sequencing. The Qiagen DNeasy Blood Extraction Kit was used to extract genomic DNA from the blood cell samples. The library was made by the immunoSEQ multiplex PCR assay. The multiplex PCR relied on a mix of 60 forward primers for TCR Vbeta segments and 13 reverse primers for TCR Jbeta segments. The CDR3 region of rearranged TCR beta genes was amplified from genomic DNA by a multiplex PCR assay. The Illumina HiSeq System was used to sequence the amplified TCR beta libraries as 87-base-pair reads. On the authors' methods: Across the 670 or so repertoires, a later analysis counted about 81 million unique TCR beta chains, roughly 11 million of which were shared by at least two donors. Raw reads were error-corrected and collapsed into unique sequences with a nearest-neighbor algorithm that merged closely related sequences to remove PCR and sequencing errors. Alignment of CDR3 sequences to IMGT reference sequences was used to assign V, D and J gene segments. Each retained sequence needed at least a six-nucleotide match to both a V gene segment and a J gene segment. Rearrangements were classified as productive when the CDR3 lacked stop codons and remained in frame with V and J, and all other rearrangements were classified as non-productive. CDR3 was defined by IMGT convention, running from the second conserved V-encoded cysteine to the conserved J-encoded phenylalanine. Sequences without an unambiguous match to a single V gene segment were excluded from the earlier analysis of 450 to 650 of the donors. In an earlier analysis of some 590 of the donors, a V segment was called functional when productive rearrangements were above 56.7%, and segregating when the standard deviation between donors exceeded 5%. A statistical classification framework was built to diagnose cytomegalovirus status from the catalog of TCR beta chain sequences. In a later analysis, V and J genes were assigned by comparing TCR nucleotide sequences against IMGT/GENE-DB human TR gene sequences. Using the TCRdist pipeline, a later analysis assigned CDR3 sequences along with most-parsimonious VDJ recombination scenarios. In a later analysis, each TCR beta chain was defined by its CDR3 amino acid sequence together with its V-gene family, and reads lacking a unique V-gene family were excluded. In a later analysis, 450 to 600 highly shared, low-generation-probability nucleotide sequences were removed to address suspected cross-contamination and a sequencing artifact. For each public chain, a later analysis derived a clonal expansion index from normalized ranks of inferred template counts within each repertoire. In a later analysis, generation probabilities were computed with a VDJ recombination model fitted to out-of-frame rearrangements, and the resulting probabilities were checked against IGoR. In a later analysis, TCR-TCR, TCR-HLA and TCR-CMV co-occurrence was scored with hypergeometric tests, and a repertoire-size bias correction was applied to TCR pairs. A later analysis estimated false discovery rates by permuting HLA or CMV assignments 20 times. A later analysis grouped co-occurring TCRs with DBSCAN, adding TCRdist sequence similarity when clustering within HLA-allele-positive subsets. Repertoires with fewer than 30,000 or more than 120,000 public chains were left out of co-occurrence clustering, as were several repertoires with anomalous nucleotide sharing. This is the immuneACCESS table as TCRdb keeps it, with only in-frame sequences that have V and J called. A part of the clones is gone; compared with another copy, unresolved V genes explain less than half, and the rest is unexplained. That table supplies the V and J calls and clone size; D and trimming were determined from the DNA. The sample records fewer than 250,000 clones, around 83% of which are singletons. Roughly 10% of the sample is held by the ten biggest clonotypes.

The V end loses 3 bases and the J end loses 5 bases, and a stretch of 13 bases separates them. CDR1 and CDR2 are drawn from the germline V gene: SGHVS, FQNEAQ. The CDR3 starts with the cysteine, ends with the phenylalanine, and has 14 residues. Solely the CDR3 DNA is kept, with 42 bases framed from the first base. The chain employs TRBV7-8 and TRBJ2-5; TRBD1 is perhaps the D gene, given 6 matching bases. The sample was PBMCs. The clonotype originates from a woman in her fifties or sixties in good health and CMV-seropositive. The bases read TGTGCCAGCAGCTTGAGCAGGGGTCGGGAGACCCAGTACTTC. Translation gives CASSLSRGRETQYF. The full variable domain, with segments outside the CDR3 supplied by the reference TRBV7-8 and TRBJ2-5 proteins, appears as GAGVSQSPRYKVAKRGQDVALRCDPISGHVSLFWYQQALGQGPEFLTYFQNEAQLDKSGLPSDRFFAERPEGSVSTLKIQRTQQEDSAVYLCASSLSRGRETQYFGPGTRLLVL.